A single T cell receptor beta chain is shown here with its context. The V end was cut by 5 bases, the J end by 0 bases, with 15 bases between. The germline CDR1 and CDR2 sequences are SGDLS and YYNGEE. The CDR3 extends over 16 amino acids. These data originate in a study of preoperative IRX-2 immunotherapy in early breast cancer. Sequenced by immunoSEQ multiplex PCR; TCRdb stores in-frame clones only, minus some. Among under 15,000 clones listed, about nine tenths were seen once. The sample's treatment: preoperative locoregional IRX-2 cytokine immunotherapy. This phase Ib study tested locoregional IRX-2 cytokine immunotherapy given before surgery.

This material was obtained from a patient treated with IRX-2 immunotherapy. The sequence was collected from a human donor with breast cancer. The rearrangement links TRBV9 to TRBJ1-3; weak D call: TRBD1 (5 bases). The CDR3 reads CASSTTGTDSGNTIYF. CDR3 in DNA: TGTGCCAGCAGTACAACCGGGACTGACTCTGGAAACACCATATATTTT.